Presented here are 20 T cell receptor beta chains from one specimen sequenced in a study of blood T cell repertoires in COVID-19. Here immunoSEQ multiplex PCR was the method, and the copy in TCRdb shows in-frame clones only, minus some. In the table there are around 280,000 clones, 90% of which are singletons. Material for sequencing was PBMCs or T cells enriched from blood (not recorded which). These TCRs come from a woman aged 18-35 years with acute COVID-19.

In this sample, this clone turned up a few times. The identical CDR3 is also encoded by other nucleotide sequences in the sample. The J gene is TRBJ2-1, the V gene TRBV7-2; D might be TRBD2 (6 bases). Germline V gene data show CDR1 as SGHTA and CDR2 as FQGNSA. This CDR3 region has 13 residues. Trimming stripped 3 bases from V and 4 bases from J, with 7 bases between. CDR3: CASSFSGYNEQFF. The CDR3, as DNA: TGTGCCAGCAGCTTTAGCGGTTACAATGAGCAGTTCTTC.

CDR3 region: CASSGGGSSSYNEQFF. The CDR3 coding sequence is TGTGCCAGCAGCGGTGGGGGGAGCAGCTCCTACAATGAGCAGTTCTTC. The V and J genes are TRBV9 and TRBJ2-1, with D perhaps TRBD2 (6 bases). In germline, CDR1 is SGDLS, CDR2 YYNGEE. The CDR3 totals 16 residues. V lost 3 bases and J 0 bases, leaving 13 bases between the germline ends.

The rearrangement uses TRBV19 and TRBJ1-3; a possible D gene is TRBD1 (6 bases). The CDR3 has 17 amino acids. Trimming removed 5 bases at V and 0 bases at J, with 17 bases between. The germline V gene has CDR1 LNHDA and CDR2 SQIVND (reference sequence). The CDR3 nucleotides are TGTGCCAGTAGTCCGCCGGGACAACCTCTCTCTGGAAACACCATATATTTT. Amino acids: CASSPPGQPLSGNTIYF.

This chain links TRBV2 with TRBJ2-2; the D gene is possibly TRBD1 (5 bases). V was clipped by 3 bases and J by 3 bases, with 11 bases between them. CDR1 SNHLY and CDR2 FYNNEI come from the germline V gene. This CDR3 has 15 residues. CDR3 amino acids: CASSDSRGYTGELFF. In nucleotides, the CDR3 is TGTGCCAGCAGTGATTCTAGGGGATACACCGGGGAGCTGTTTTTT.

The V gene is TRBV19, the J gene TRBJ2-1, with D possibly being TRBD2 (5 bases). Germline CDR1 reads LNHDA; CDR2 reads SQIVND (reference sequence). Trimming shortened V by 4 bases and J by 1 base, and 17 bases separated the two germline ends. The CDR3 spans 17 residues. CDR3 nucleotide sequence: TGTGCCAGTAGTAACGAACGAGGGAGCAGATCCTACAATGAGCAGTTCTTC. It codes for CASSNERGSRSYNEQFF.

The genes are TRBV28 and TRBJ1-1, with D unresolved. Trimming stripped 4 bases from V and 0 bases from J, with 9 bases between. The CDR3 runs 14 residues. CDR1 is MDHEN and CDR2 is SYDVKM in the germline V gene. CDR3 nucleotides: TGTGCCAGCAGTTCCCCTCCTGTGAACACTGAAGCTTTCTTT. It codes for CASSSPPVNTEAFF.

V usage is TRBV11-3 and J usage is TRBJ2-7, with 10 bases aligning to TRBD2. Germline-derived CDR1 and CDR2 are SGHNT and YENEEA. This CDR3 has 13 amino acids. V lost 4 bases to trimming and J lost 6 bases; unmatched junction nucleotides: 3. As DNA, the CDR3 is TGTGCCAGCAGCTACGCTAGCGGGAGCGAGCAGTACTTC. Its translation is CASSYASGSEQYF.

This clone was seen a single time. This rearrangement joins TRBV21-1 to TRBJ2-7; the table gives TRBD2 as D, unverified against the DNA. TRBV21-1 represents a pseudogene. CDR3 length: 18 amino acids. Written as DNA, the CDR3 is TGTGCCAGCAGCTCAAAGACTAGCGGGAGTTCTCCGTCCTACGAGCAGTACTTC. This translates into CASSSKTSGSSPSYEQYF.

The CDR3 region has the DNA TGCGCCAGCAGCTCCCACGGTGGGAGAGGGCTCGGGACCCAGTACTTC. It translates to CASSSHGGRGLGTQYF. The chain employs TRBV5-1 and TRBJ2-5, with D tentatively TRBD2 (5 bases). V was cut by 3 bases and J by 7 bases, with 22 bases left in between. The CDR3 totals 16 residues. In germline, CDR1 is SGHRS, CDR2 YFSETQ.

This chain connects TRBV10-2 to TRBJ1-2, with a possible D match to TRBD1 (6 bases). Germline values: CDR1 WSHSY, CDR2 SAAADI. Trimming shortened V by 6 bases and J by 0 bases, and 17 bases separated the two germline ends. The length of the CDR3 is 16 residues. The CDR3 DNA follows: TGCGCCAGCAGGGGGCCCGCAGGGGCCCCTAACTATGGCTACACCTTC. The encoded protein is CASRGPAGAPNYGYTF.

This clone was found a few times. The chain uses TRBV28 and TRBJ1-2; TRBD1 might be the D (5 bases). V was trimmed by 7 bases and J by 4 bases, leaving 22 bases between them. CDR1 MDHEN and CDR2 SYDVKM come from the germline V gene. The CDR3 spans 16 residues. CDR3 in DNA: TGTGCCAGCAAAATCCCCACAGGCCCCCTGTCCTATGGCTACACCTTC. Protein product: CASKIPTGPLSYGYTF.

This sequence joins TRBV5-1 and TRBJ1-3, with D uncertain. The germline V gene encodes CDR1 SGHRS and CDR2 YFSETQ. V shed 2 bases and J shed 0 bases, with 3 bases lying between them. The CDR3 spans 13 residues. The CDR3 DNA follows: TGCGCCAGCAGCTTCCGCTCTGGAAACACCATATATTTT. This sequence encodes CASSFRSGNTIYF.

This rearrangement joins TRBV28 to TRBJ2-7, with 11 positions matching TRBD2. Trimming at V came to 9 bases and at J to 6 bases, leaving 10 bases not matched to a gene. The CDR3 is made up of 14 amino acids. Germline-derived CDR1 and CDR2 are MDHEN and SYDVKM. CDR3 DNA sequence: TGTGCCAGTTTCAGCGGAACTAGCGGGAGCGAGCAGTACTTC. This translates into CASFSGTSGSEQYF.

CDR3 in amino acids: CASTRKGTGTTEAFF. The DNA for the CDR3 is TGTGCCAGCACCCGAAAGGGGACAGGGACCACTGAAGCTTTCTTT. The J gene is TRBJ1-1, the V gene TRBV2; the match to TRBD1 covers 9 bases. Trimming cost V 7 bases and J 4 bases; bases outside gene matches: 10. Germline CDR1 and CDR2: SNHLY and FYNNEI. There are 15 residues in the CDR3.

This clone showed up just once. This sequence joins TRBV2 and TRBJ1-2, with D unresolved. Between the trimmed V and J ends, which lost 2 bases and 2 bases, there was a span of 3 bases. The germline gives CDR1 SNHLY, CDR2 FYNNEI. The CDR3 loop spans 12 amino acids. For the CDR3, the DNA is TGTGCCAGCAGTGAACAGAACTATGGCTACACCTTC. Its protein is CASSEQNYGYTF.

The chain uses TRBV14 and TRBJ2-3, with a possible D match to TRBD2 (6 bases). V lost 4 bases and J lost 6, with 17 bases in between. CDR3 length: 15 residues. The germline V gene has CDR1 SGHDN and CDR2 FVKESK. This CDR3 is CASSPAGPPGDTQYF. CDR3 nucleotide sequence: TGTGCCAGCAGCCCCGCGGGACCCCCGGGGGATACGCAGTATTTT.

The chain has TRBV12-3 or TRBV12-4 and TRBJ2-7, with D unclear. V was clipped by 6 bases and J by 1 base, with 7 bases between them. The CDR3 has 12 amino acids. The CDR3 protein is CASRGPSYEQYF. The CDR3 DNA follows: TGTGCCAGCAGGGGCCCGTCCTACGAGCAGTACTTC.

The chain carries TRBV6-5 and TRBJ2-1; TRBD1 matches at 7 bases. Germline assignment: CDR1 MNHEY and CDR2 SVGAGI. This CDR3 is built from 12 residues. The ends lost 10 bases at V and 6 bases at J; junction bases unmatched: 6. CDR3 loop: CATSYRGNEQFF. The CDR3 DNA is TGTGCCACAAGTTACAGGGGCAATGAGCAGTTCTTC.

The chain employs TRBV7-9 and TRBJ1-1, with D unresolved. The CDR3 is 15 amino acids. V was trimmed by 3 bases and J by 1 base, leaving 12 bases between them. Per germline, CDR1 SEHNR and CDR2 FQNEAQ (reference sequence). The CDR3 reads CASSFTHNGNTEAFF. CDR3 in DNA: TGTGCCAGCAGCTTCACCCACAATGGGAACACTGAAGCTTTCTTT.

In DNA, the CDR3 is TGTGCCAGCAGTGAAGCTCTAGTGGGCTACGAGCAGTACTTC. Amino acids: CASSEALVGYEQYF. V and J are TRBV6-1 and TRBJ2-7, with D unclear. The CDR3 sequence is 14 residues long. Germline lookup yields CDR1 MNHNS and CDR2 SASEGT. The V gene lost 0 bases and the J gene lost 3 bases, with 9 bases spanning the gap.